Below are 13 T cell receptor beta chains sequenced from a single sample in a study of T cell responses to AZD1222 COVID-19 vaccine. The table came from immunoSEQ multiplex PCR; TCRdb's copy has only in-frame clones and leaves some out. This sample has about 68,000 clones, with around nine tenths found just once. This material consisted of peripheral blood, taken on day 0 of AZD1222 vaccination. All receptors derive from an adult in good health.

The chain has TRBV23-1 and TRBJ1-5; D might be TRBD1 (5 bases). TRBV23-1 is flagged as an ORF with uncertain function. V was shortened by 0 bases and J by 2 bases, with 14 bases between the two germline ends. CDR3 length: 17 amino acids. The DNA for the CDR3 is TGCGCCAGCAGTCAATCGATCGGAGGAGGGGGCAATCAGCCCCAGCATTTT. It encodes CASSQSIGGGGNQPQHF.

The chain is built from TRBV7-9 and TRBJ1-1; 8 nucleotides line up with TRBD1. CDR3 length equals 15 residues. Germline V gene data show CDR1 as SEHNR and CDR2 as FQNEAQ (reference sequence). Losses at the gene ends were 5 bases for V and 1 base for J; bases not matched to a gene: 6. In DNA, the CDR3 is TGTGCCAGCAGCGAAAAACAGGGGGGGAACACTGAAGCTTTCTTT. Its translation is CASSEKQGGNTEAFF.

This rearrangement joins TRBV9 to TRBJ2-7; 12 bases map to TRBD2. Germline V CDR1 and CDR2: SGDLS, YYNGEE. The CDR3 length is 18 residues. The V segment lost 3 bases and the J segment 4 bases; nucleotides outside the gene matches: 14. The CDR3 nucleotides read TGTGCCAGCAGCGGGCCGACTAGCGGGAGAGCGGGGACTTACGAGCAGTACTTC. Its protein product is CASSGPTSGRAGTYEQYF.

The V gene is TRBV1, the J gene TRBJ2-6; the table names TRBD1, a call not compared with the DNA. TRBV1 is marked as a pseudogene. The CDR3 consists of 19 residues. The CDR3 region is CTSSQDWDRDLSGANVLTF. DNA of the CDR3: TGCACCAGCAGCCAGGATTGGGACAGGGACCTCTCTGGGGCCAACGTCCTGACTTTC.

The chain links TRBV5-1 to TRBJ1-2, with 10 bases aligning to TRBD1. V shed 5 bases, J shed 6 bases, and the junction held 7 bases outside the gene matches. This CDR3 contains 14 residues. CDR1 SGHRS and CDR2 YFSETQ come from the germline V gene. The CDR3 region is CASRGSGQGHGYTF. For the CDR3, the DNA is TGCGCCAGCAGAGGCTCGGGACAGGGGCATGGCTACACCTTC. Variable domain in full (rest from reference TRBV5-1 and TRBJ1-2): KAGVTQTPRYLIKTRGQQVTLSCSPISGHRSVSWYQQTPGQGLQFLFEYFSETQRNKGNFPGRFSGRQFSNSRSEMNVSTLELGDSALYLCASRGSGQGHGYTFGSGTRLTVV.

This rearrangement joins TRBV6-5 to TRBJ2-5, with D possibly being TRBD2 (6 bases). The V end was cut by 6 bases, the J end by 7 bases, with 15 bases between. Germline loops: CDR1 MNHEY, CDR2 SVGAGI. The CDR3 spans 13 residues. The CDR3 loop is CASRVTSEGTQYF. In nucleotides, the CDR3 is TGTGCCAGCAGGGTGACTAGTGAGGGGACCCAGTACTTC.

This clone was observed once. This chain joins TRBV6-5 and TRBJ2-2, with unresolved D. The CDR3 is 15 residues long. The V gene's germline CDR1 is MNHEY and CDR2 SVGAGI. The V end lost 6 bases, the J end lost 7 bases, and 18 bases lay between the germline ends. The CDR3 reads CASSRRNQEIGELFF. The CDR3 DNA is TGTGCCAGCAGCCGACGTAATCAGGAGATCGGGGAGCTGTTTTTT.

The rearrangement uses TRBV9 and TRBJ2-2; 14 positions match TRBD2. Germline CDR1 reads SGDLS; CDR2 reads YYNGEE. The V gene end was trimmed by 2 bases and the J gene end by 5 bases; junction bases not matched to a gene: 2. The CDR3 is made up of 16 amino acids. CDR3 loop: CASSVTSGRGTGELFF. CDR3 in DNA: TGTGCCAGCAGCGTGACTAGCGGGAGGGGTACCGGGGAGCTGTTTTTT.

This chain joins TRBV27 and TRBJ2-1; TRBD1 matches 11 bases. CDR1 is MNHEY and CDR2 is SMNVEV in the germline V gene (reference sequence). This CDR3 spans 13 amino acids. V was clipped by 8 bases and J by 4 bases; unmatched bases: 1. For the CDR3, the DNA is TGTGCCAGCGGACAGGGGGCTTACAATGAGCAGTTCTTC. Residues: CASGQGAYNEQFF.

The CDR3 nucleotides read TGTGCCAGCAGCTTATGGAGCCCGGGGCGGCAAGAGACCCAGTACTTC. This encodes CASSLWSPGRQETQYF. This chain links TRBV11-2 with TRBJ2-5, with D perhaps TRBD1 or TRBD2 (5 bases each). The V end was cut by 2 bases, the J end by 2 bases, with 15 bases between. Per the germline V gene, CDR1 is SGHAT and CDR2 is FQNNGV. The CDR3 has 16 residues.

The CDR3 DNA is TGTGCCAGCAGTGAAGCGCTTGGGGGGAACACTGAAGCTTTCTTT. Translated, it gives CASSEALGGNTEAFF. The rearrangement links TRBV6-1 to TRBJ1-1; D is perhaps TRBD1 (5 bases). CDR1 MNHNS and CDR2 SASEGT come from the germline V gene. With 0 bases removed from V and 1 base from J, the gap between germline ends came to 9 bases. The CDR3 is 15 amino acids.

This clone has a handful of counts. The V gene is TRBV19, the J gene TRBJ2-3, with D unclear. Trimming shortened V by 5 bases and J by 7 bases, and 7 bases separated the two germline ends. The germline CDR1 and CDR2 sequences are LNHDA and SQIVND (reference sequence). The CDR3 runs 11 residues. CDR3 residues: CASSVTNTQYF. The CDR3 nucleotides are TGTGCCAGTAGTGTTACTAATACGCAGTATTTT. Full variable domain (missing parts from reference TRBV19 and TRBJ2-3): DGGITQSPKYLFRKEGQNVTLSCEQNLNHDAMYWYRQDPGQGLRLIYYSQIVNDFQKGDIAEGYSVSREKKESFPLTVTSAQKNPTAFYLCASSVTNTQYFGPGTRLTVL.

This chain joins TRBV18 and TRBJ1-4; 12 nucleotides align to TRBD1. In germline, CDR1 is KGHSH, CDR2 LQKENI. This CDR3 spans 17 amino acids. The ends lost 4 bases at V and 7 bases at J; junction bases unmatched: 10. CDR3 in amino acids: CASSHPGQGASREKLFF. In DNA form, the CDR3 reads TGTGCCAGCTCACACCCGGGACAGGGGGCATCTCGTGAAAAACTGTTTTTT.